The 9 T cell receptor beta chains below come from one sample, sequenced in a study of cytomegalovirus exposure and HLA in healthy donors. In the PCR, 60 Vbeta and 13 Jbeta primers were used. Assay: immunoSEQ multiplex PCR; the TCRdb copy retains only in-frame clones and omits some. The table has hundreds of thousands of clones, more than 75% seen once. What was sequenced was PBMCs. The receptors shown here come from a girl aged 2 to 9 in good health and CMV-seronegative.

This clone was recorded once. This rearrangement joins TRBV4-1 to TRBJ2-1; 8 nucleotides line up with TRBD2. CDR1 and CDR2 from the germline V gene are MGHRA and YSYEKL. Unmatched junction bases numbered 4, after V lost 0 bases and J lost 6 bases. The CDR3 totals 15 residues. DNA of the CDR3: TGCGCCAGCAGCCAAGATCCGGCGGGGGGCAATGAGCAGTTCTTC. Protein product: CASSQDPAGGNEQFF.

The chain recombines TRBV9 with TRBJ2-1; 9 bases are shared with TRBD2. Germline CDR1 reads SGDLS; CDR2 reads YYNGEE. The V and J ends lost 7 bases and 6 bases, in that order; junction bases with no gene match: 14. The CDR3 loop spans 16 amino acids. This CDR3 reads CASHIGGLAGINEQFF. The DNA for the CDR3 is TGTGCCAGCCACATAGGAGGGCTAGCGGGAATCAATGAGCAGTTCTTC.

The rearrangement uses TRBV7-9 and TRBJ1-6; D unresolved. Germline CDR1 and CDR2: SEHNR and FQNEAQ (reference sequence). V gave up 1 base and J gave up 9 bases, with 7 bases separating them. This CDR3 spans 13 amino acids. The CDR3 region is CASSLGEGSPLHF. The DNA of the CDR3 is TGTGCCAGCAGCTTAGGTGAGGGTTCACCCCTCCACTTT.

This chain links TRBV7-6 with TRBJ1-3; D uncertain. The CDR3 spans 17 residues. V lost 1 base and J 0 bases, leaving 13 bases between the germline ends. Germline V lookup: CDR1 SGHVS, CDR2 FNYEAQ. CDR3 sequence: CASSLVANGVSGNTIYF. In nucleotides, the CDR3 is TGTGCCAGCAGCTTAGTTGCGAACGGGGTCTCTGGAAACACCATATATTTT.

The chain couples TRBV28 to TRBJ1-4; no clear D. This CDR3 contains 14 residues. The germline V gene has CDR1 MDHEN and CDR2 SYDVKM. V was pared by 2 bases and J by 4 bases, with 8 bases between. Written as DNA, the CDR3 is TGTGCCAGCAGTTTACCAGAGGATAATGAAAAACTGTTTTTT. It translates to CASSLPEDNEKLFF.

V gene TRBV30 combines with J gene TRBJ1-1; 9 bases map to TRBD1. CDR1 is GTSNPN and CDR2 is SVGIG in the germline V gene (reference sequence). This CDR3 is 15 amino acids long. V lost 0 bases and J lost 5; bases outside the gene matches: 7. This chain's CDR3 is CAWSVLGTGRTEAFF. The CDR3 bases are TGTGCCTGGAGTGTACTTGGGACAGGGCGAACTGAAGCTTTCTTT.

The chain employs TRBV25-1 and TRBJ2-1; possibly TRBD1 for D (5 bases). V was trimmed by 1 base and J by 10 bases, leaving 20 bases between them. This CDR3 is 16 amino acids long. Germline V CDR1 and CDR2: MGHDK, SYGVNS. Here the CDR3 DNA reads TGTGCCAGCAGTGAATCTGGCAGGACGGACACGACCGAGCAGTTCTTC. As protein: CASSESGRTDTTEQFF.

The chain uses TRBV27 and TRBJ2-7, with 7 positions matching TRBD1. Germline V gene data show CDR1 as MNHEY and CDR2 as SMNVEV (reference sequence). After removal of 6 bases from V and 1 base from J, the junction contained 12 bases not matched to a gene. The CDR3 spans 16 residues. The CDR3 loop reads CASSRDSFFDSYEQYF. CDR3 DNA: TGTGCCAGCAGCCGGGACAGCTTTTTTGATTCCTACGAGCAGTACTTC.

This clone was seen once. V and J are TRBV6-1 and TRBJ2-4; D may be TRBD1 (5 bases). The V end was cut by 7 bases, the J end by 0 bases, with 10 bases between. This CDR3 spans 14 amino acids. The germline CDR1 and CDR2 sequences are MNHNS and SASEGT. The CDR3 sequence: CASKVQGAKNIQYF. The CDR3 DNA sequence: TGTGCCAGCAAGGTCCAGGGAGCCAAAAACATTCAGTACTTC.